This TCR beta chain emerged from a study of T cell repertoires in cytomegalovirus infection. TCRdb re-called the reads through MiXCR, storing one row per CDR3 protein. Here the sample spans approximately 750,000 distinct CDR3 sequences, under 40% being singletons. CDR3 length equals 11 residues. Germline V gene sequence: CDR1 SEHNR, CDR2 FQNEAQ (reference sequence). Trimming took 4 bases from V and 7 from J, leaving 5 bases between them. About this clonotype itself: Since a much larger clone is just one base distant, this may be a read error.

The chain recombines TRBV7-9 with TRBJ2-1; no clear D. This clonotype was obtained from a human donor in good health (CMV status not recorded). Some clones in this sample may be carry-over from other donors' samples. Sequenced: PBMCs. Here the CDR3 DNA reads TGTGCCAGCAGCTCCCAGAATGAGCAGTTCTTC. Protein product: CASSSQNEQFF.